One and the same sample provided the 24 T cell receptor beta chains below, sequenced in a study of T cell responses to AZD1222 COVID-19 vaccine. Repertoires were generated with immunoSEQ multiplex PCR, while TCRdb's copy carries only in-frame clones and drops some. The table shows some 86,000 clones, with 88% occurring only once. Material: peripheral blood, obtained 28 days after the second AZD1222 dose. The receptors were gathered from an adult who received the AZD1222 COVID-19 vaccine.

This chain joins TRBV15 and TRBJ1-1; D gene uncertain. V was cut by 7 bases and J by 2 bases, with 14 bases left in between. The V gene's germline CDR1 is LNHNV and CDR2 YYDKDF (reference sequence). The length of the CDR3 is 14 residues. The CDR3 DNA sequence: TGTGCCACCATTTCGAACACCTTCAACACTGAAGCTTTCTTT. This sequence encodes CATISNTFNTEAFF.

This clone is a singleton in its sample. The V and J genes are TRBV10-1 and TRBJ2-7, with 15 nucleotides matching TRBD2. The CDR3 consists of 19 residues. CDR1 and CDR2 (germline): WNHNN, SYGVQD (reference sequence). V shed 6 bases and J 0 bases; nucleotides not matched to a gene: 12. The CDR3 loop reads CASRITLGTSGRFSYEQYF. CDR3 nucleotide sequence: TGCGCCAGCAGAATTACCCTAGGGACTAGCGGGAGGTTCTCCTACGAGCAGTACTTC.

The rearrangement links TRBV3-1 (or the pseudogene TRBV3-2) to TRBJ1-1, with D perhaps matching TRBD1 (5 bases). With 1 base removed from V and 0 bases from J, the gap between germline ends came to 12 bases. The CDR3 loop spans 16 amino acids. Germline lookup yields CDR1 LGHDT and CDR2 YNNKEL (reference sequence). The CDR3 DNA sequence: TGTGCCAGCAGCCAAGGGCATCGGGGGGTGAACACTGAAGCTTTCTTT. It translates to CASSQGHRGVNTEAFF.

This clone was observed once. V usage is TRBV30 and J usage is TRBJ1-6; D gene ambiguous. V lost 0 bases, J lost 7 bases, and 7 bases lay in between. The CDR3 spans 13 residues. The germline V gene has CDR1 GTSNPN and CDR2 SVGIG (reference sequence). CDR3 in amino acids: CAWSVTLNSPLHF. The DNA of the CDR3 is TGTGCCTGGAGTGTAACTTTAAATTCACCCCTCCACTTT.

This rearrangement joins TRBV29-1 to TRBJ2-7, with TRBD2 as a possible D gene (7 bases). Germline V gene data show CDR1 as SQVTM and CDR2 as ANQGSEA. CDR3 length equals 12 residues. V gave up 5 bases and J gave up 3 bases, with 11 bases separating them. CDR3 in amino acids: CSVSAGHYEQYF. DNA of the CDR3: TGCAGCGTTTCAGCGGGACACTACGAGCAGTACTTC.

This rearrangement joins TRBV30 to TRBJ1-2; D unclear. With 0 bases removed from V and 8 bases from J, the gap between germline ends came to 4 bases. Germline CDR1 and CDR2: GTSNPN and SVGIG (reference sequence). This CDR3 has 10 residues. The CDR3: CAWSVRGYTF. CDR3 in DNA: TGTGCCTGGAGTGTACGGGGCTACACCTTC.

The chain joins TRBV7-3 to TRBJ1-3, with unresolved D. V was shortened by 0 bases and J by 3 bases, with 3 bases between the two germline ends. This CDR3 has 13 residues. The germline CDR1 and CDR2 sequences are SGHTA and FQGTGA. As DNA, the CDR3 is TGTGCCAGCAGCTTAACGTTTGGAAACACCATATATTTT. It is translated as CASSLTFGNTIYF.

The rearrangement joins TRBV10-1 to TRBJ2-7, with unresolved D. V was trimmed by 6 bases and J by 0 bases, leaving 15 bases between them. The germline V gene has CDR1 WNHNN and CDR2 SYGVQD (reference sequence). This CDR3 region has 15 residues. CDR3 region: CASSSSAGSSYEQYF. The CDR3 DNA reads TGCGCCAGCAGCTCTTCGGCAGGCTCCTCCTACGAGCAGTACTTC.

The chain is built from TRBV5-5 and TRBJ2-7, with 10 bases that match TRBD2. The CDR3 runs to 18 residues. From germline, CDR1 is SGHKS and CDR2 YYEKEE (reference sequence). V was clipped by 1 base and J by 3 bases; unmatched bases: 13. The CDR3 protein is CASSLNGSRLAGSYEQYF. The CDR3, as DNA: TGTGCCAGCAGCTTGAACGGTAGTAGACTAGCGGGTAGCTACGAGCAGTACTTC.

The chain employs TRBV9 and TRBJ2-2; D call uncertain. This CDR3 comprises 12 residues. V lost 3 bases and J lost 1, with 1 base in between. Germline CDR1 SGDLS, CDR2 YYNGEE. Here the CDR3 reads CASSENTGELFF. DNA of the CDR3: TGTGCCAGCAGCGAGAACACCGGGGAGCTGTTTTTT. Combining the CDR3 with reference TRBV9 and TRBJ2-2 gives the whole variable domain DSGVTQTPKHLITATGQRVTLRCSPRSGDLSVYWYQQSLDQGLQFLIQYYNGEERAKGNILERFSAQQFPDLHSELNLSSLELGDSALYFCASSENTGELFFGEGSRLTVL.

The gene calls are TRBV7-9 and TRBJ2-1; TRBD2 aligns across 13 bases. V lost 2 bases, J lost 8 bases, and 6 bases stayed unmatched. The CDR3 covers 16 residues. The V gene's germline CDR1 is SEHNR and CDR2 FQNEAQ (reference sequence). The CDR3 loop is CASSLSGLAGADEQFF. The CDR3 DNA is TGTGCCAGCAGCTTAAGTGGACTAGCGGGAGCGGATGAGCAGTTCTTC.

This chain connects TRBV28 to TRBJ1-2; weak D call: TRBD1 (6 bases). This CDR3 has 14 residues. Germline values: CDR1 MDHEN, CDR2 SYDVKM. Trimming shortened V by 3 bases and J by 4 bases, and 12 bases separated the two germline ends. CDR3 sequence: CASSLGAVIYGYTF. The CDR3 DNA follows: TGTGCCAGCAGTTTGGGGGCGGTTATCTATGGCTACACCTTC.

V usage is TRBV7-2 and J usage is TRBJ1-4; D unresolved. CDR3 size: 15 residues. V was pared by 3 bases and J by 5 bases, with 13 bases between. Germline-derived CDR1 and CDR2 are SGHTA and FQGNSA. The CDR3 region is CASSFRPNPNEKLFF. In DNA form, the CDR3 reads TGTGCCAGCAGCTTTCGGCCGAACCCAAATGAAAAACTGTTTTTT.

The chain's CDR3 is CASSQDAFSGTSTDTQYF. The CDR3 nucleotides read TGCGCCAGCAGCCAAGATGCCTTTAGCGGGACTAGCACAGATACGCAGTATTTT. This chain connects TRBV4-1 to TRBJ2-3, with 8 bases that match TRBD2. With V trimmed by 0 bases and J by 0 bases, 8 bases remained unmatched. CDR3 length: 18 residues. Per germline, CDR1 MGHRA and CDR2 YSYEKL.

The chain links TRBV6-5 to TRBJ1-1, with TRBD1 as a possible D gene (6 bases). Germline V gene data show CDR1 as MNHEY and CDR2 as SVGAGI. The CDR3 spans 15 residues. Trimming took 2 bases from V and 1 from J, leaving 11 bases between them. CDR3 coding DNA: TGTGCCAGCAGTTACGGTCAGGGGCCGAACACTGAAGCTTTCTTT. Protein product: CASSYGQGPNTEAFF.

The V and J genes are TRBV14 and TRBJ2-3, with D maybe TRBD2 (5 bases). Germline V lookup: CDR1 SGHDN, CDR2 FVKESK. V was cut by 5 bases and J by 6 bases, with 12 bases left in between. The CDR3 contains 13 residues. The CDR3 spells CASSVRQRDTQYF. The CDR3 DNA sequence: TGTGCCAGCAGCGTCCGCCAGCGGGATACGCAGTATTTT.

This rearrangement joins TRBV14 to TRBJ2-2; D is perhaps TRBD2 (6 bases). The CDR3 loop spans 19 amino acids. The V end was cut by 0 bases, the J end by 5 bases, with 22 bases between. CDR1 is SGHDN and CDR2 is FVKESK in the germline V gene. The CDR3 DNA follows: TGTGCCAGCAGCCAAGATCCCCTTAGCGGCCTACTTCTTACCGGGGAGCTGTTTTTT. Translated: CASSQDPLSGLLLTGELFF.

The chain uses TRBV6-5 and TRBJ2-5, with 11 bases that match TRBD1. With V trimmed by 10 bases and J by 3 bases, 7 bases remained unmatched. Germline CDR1 reads MNHEY; CDR2 reads SVGAGI. The CDR3 has 14 residues. The CDR3 loop reads CATQDRGPEETQYF. CDR3 bases: TGTGCCACACAGGACAGGGGGCCCGAAGAGACCCAGTACTTC.

This chain joins TRBV6-5 and TRBJ2-4, with 7 nucleotides matching TRBD1. The V gene's germline CDR1 is MNHEY and CDR2 SVGAGI. After removal of 0 bases from V and 11 bases from J, the junction contained 7 bases not matched to a gene. This CDR3 spans 14 amino acids. This chain's CDR3 is CASSYSQGIQLQYF. The CDR3 nucleotides read TGTGCCAGCAGTTACTCACAGGGGATCCAACTTCAGTACTTC.

The chain uses TRBV7-9 and TRBJ2-7; 9 nucleotides align to TRBD2. With V trimmed by 0 bases and J by 4 bases, 4 bases remained unmatched. CDR3 length: 15 amino acids. Germline V gene lookup returns CDR1 SEHNR and CDR2 FQNEAQ (reference sequence). In DNA form, the CDR3 reads TGTGCCAGCAGCTTAGCGTATAGCGGGGGATACGAGCAGTACTTC. The encoded protein is CASSLAYSGGYEQYF.

This clone was observed many times. CDR3 coding DNA: TGTGCCAGCAGTCCTTTGGGGGGGCTGGGCGAGCAGTACTTC. It codes for CASSPLGGLGEQYF. The chain employs TRBV6-6 and TRBJ2-7, with a tentative D call TRBD2 (7 bases). The germline V gene encodes CDR1 MNHNY and CDR2 SVGAGI (reference sequence). CDR3 length: 14 residues. V was shortened by 5 bases and J by 6 bases, with 17 bases between the two germline ends.

This clone was counted many times. The chain employs TRBV15 and TRBJ1-2, with D perhaps matching TRBD1 (5 bases). CDR1 and CDR2 from the germline V gene are LNHNV and YYDKDF (reference sequence). Trimming removed 4 bases from V and 4 bases from J, with 13 bases in between. The CDR3 spans 14 residues. CDR3 sequence reads: CATSTGGEAYGYTF. DNA for the CDR3: TGTGCCACCAGCACCGGGGGAGAGGCCTATGGCTACACCTTC.

The chain joins TRBV4-2 to TRBJ2-2; D ambiguous. There are 15 residues in the CDR3. Trimming took 1 base from V and 6 from J, leaving 12 bases between them. In germline, CDR1 is LGHNA, CDR2 YNFKEQ. The CDR3 nucleotides read TGTGCCAGCAGCCAAGTCTCCGGTAGTTCCGGGGAGCTGTTTTTT. This sequence encodes CASSQVSGSSGELFF.

The chain uses TRBV14 and TRBJ1-2; D is possibly TRBD1 (6 bases). V was shortened by 3 bases and J by 8 bases, with 22 bases between the two germline ends. This CDR3 has 16 residues. Germline assignment: CDR1 SGHDN and CDR2 FVKESK. The CDR3 is CASSQLQDSPRGGYTF. CDR3 sequence (DNA): TGTGCCAGCAGCCAGCTACAGGACAGCCCTAGGGGCGGCTACACCTTC.